Listed below are T cell receptor beta chains from one sample, sequenced in a study of CD8+ T cells in alopecia areata. Only in-frame clones appear in the TCRdb table, and some are missing; sequencing was by immunoSEQ multiplex PCR. The sample gives about 120,000 clones, approximately 55% of which show up once; about 3.2% is in the top ten. Sequenced here: CD4+ T cells sorted from blood, sampled at week 24, from a patient treated with tofacitinib. The receptors were sampled from a human donor with alopecia areata. CDR3s include the opening cysteine and the closing phenylalanine or tryptophan. A D gene is named only where the DNA matches it firmly.

TRBJ2-1 TRBV6-5 TRBD1 CASGTGQQYEQFF
TRBJ2-5 TRBV7-2 TRBD1 CASSRRTGEQTQYF
TRBJ2-7 TRBV4-1 . CASSYGTRDYEQYF
TRBJ2-7 TRBV7-9 . CASSPGAAWYEQYF
TRBJ1-2 TRBV5-4 TRBD1 CASSLAGQTNYGYTF
TRBJ2-7 TRBV11-2 . CASSLQARGEQYF
TRBJ1-2 TRBV5-4 . CASSSRQGRGYGYTF
TRBJ2-3 TRBV7-2 . CASSLWSHLTDTQYF
TRBJ2-6 TRBV10-3 . CAISESTQRTAGANVLTF
TRBJ2-6 TRBV2 . CASSEGERSGANVLTF